This T cell receptor (beta chain) derives from a study of T cells in Graves' hyperthyroidism and ophthalmopathy. Points from the study as a whole: Ophthalmopathy got predicted by the model a median approximately 6 months before its onset.

The germline V gene encodes CDR1 MNHNS and CDR2 SASEGT. The CDR3 has 13 amino acids. The V and J ends lost 2 bases and 3 bases respectively, with 5 bases between them. Diagnostic decisions used clinical symptoms, serum thyroxine and TRAb, thyroid ultrasound and orbital computed tomography. Blood was obtained at the first hyperthyroidism diagnosis, which preceded any ophthalmopathy symptoms. Extraction of PBMCs used 8.5 to 10 ml of fresh peripheral blood. This clonotype occurred many times. No antigen is known for it. It was RNA transcripts that yielded the amplified TCR beta CDR3 regions. A set of HTBI primers served as the primers for a first-round RT-PCR of the TCR CDR3. TCRdb called the multiplex PCR reads again in MiXCR, with one record for every CDR3 protein. The sample includes 270,000 or so distinct CDR3 sequences, about 16% of them seen just once.

V usage is TRBV6-1 and J usage is TRBJ1-5; no firm D call. This clonotype was obtained from a woman in her 50s with Graves' hyperthyroidism that later progressed to Graves' ophthalmopathy. The sequenced sample was blood. CDR3 in DNA: TGTGCCAGCAGTGAACAGGTCAATCAGCCCCAGCATTTT. The encoded protein is CASSEQVNQPQHF.